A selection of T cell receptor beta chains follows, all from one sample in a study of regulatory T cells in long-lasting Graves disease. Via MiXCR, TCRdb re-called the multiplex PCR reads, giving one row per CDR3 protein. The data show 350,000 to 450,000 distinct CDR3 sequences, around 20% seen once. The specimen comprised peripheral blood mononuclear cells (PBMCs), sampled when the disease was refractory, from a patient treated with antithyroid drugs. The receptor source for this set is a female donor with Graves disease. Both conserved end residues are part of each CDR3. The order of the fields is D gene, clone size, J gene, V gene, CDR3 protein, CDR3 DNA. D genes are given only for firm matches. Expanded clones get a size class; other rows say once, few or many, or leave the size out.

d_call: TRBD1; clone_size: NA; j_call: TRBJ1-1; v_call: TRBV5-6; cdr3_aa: CASSHGQGVTEAFF; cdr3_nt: TGTGCCAGCAGCCACGGACAGGGCGTAACTGAAGCTTTCTTT
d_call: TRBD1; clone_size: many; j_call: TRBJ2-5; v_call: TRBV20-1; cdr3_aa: CSARDPTGQETQYF; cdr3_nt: TGCAGTGCTAGAGATCCGACAGGGCAAGAGACCCAGTACTTC
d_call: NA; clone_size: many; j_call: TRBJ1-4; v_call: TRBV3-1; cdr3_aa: CASSQDGGLFF; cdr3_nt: TGTGCCAGCAGCCAAGATGGGGGGCTGTTTTTT
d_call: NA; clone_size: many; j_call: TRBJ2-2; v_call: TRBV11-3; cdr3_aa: CASSRADAGELFF; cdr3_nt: TGTGCCAGCAGCAGGGCGGATGCCGGGGAGCTGTTTTTT
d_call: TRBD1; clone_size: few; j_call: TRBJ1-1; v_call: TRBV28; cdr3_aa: CASRPGQRLNTEAFF; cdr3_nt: TGTGCCAGCCGTCCGGGACAGAGATTGAACACTGAAGCTTTCTTT
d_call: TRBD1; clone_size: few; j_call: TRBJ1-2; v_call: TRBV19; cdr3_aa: CASSLLPGQPIRGYTF; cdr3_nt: TGTGCCAGTAGTCTCCTACCGGGACAGCCAATACGTGGCTACACCTTC
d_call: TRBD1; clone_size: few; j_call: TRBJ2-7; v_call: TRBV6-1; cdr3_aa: CASSTEGTESYEQYF; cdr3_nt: TGTGCCAGCAGTACAGAGGGGACAGAGTCCTACGAGCAGTACTTC
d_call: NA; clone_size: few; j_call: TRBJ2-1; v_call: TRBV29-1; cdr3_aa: CSVVGDNEQFF; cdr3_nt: TGCAGCGTTGTAGGGGACAACGAGCAGTTCTTC
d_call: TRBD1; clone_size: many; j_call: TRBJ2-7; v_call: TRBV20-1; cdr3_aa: CSAVGTGEREQYF; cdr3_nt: TGCAGTGCTGTAGGGACAGGGGAACGCGAGCAGTACTTC
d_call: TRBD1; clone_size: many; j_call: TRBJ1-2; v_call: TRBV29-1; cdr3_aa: CSVEEEARGYGYTF; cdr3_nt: TGCAGCGTTGAAGAAGAAGCCAGGGGGTATGGCTACACCTTC
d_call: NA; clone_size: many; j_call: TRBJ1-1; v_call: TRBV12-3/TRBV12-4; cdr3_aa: CASTPLGHLNTEAFF; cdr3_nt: TGTGCCAGCACCCCACTGGGACACCTGAACACTGAAGCTTTCTTT
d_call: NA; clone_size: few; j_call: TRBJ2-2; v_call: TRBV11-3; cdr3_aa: CASSLGRRGDTGELFF; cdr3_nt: TGTGCCAGCAGCTTGGGGCGGAGGGGGGACACCGGGGAGCTGTTTTTT
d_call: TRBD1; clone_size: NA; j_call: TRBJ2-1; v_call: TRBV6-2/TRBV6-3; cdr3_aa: CASRNPTGAGLSEQFF; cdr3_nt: TGTGCCAGCAGGAATCCTACAGGGGCTGGCTTGAGTGAGCAGTTCTTC
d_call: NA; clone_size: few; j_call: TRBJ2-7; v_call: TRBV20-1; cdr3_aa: CSASQEGLYEQYF; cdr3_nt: TGCAGTGCTAGCCAGGAGGGCCTCTACGAGCAGTACTTC
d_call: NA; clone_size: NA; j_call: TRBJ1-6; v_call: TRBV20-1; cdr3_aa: CSARDLGGGDSPLHF; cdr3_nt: TGCAGTGCTAGAGATCTTGGGGGGGGGGATTCACCCCTCCACTTT
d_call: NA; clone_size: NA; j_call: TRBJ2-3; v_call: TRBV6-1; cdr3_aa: CASAVTSTDTQYF; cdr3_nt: TGTGCCAGCGCGGTTACTAGCACAGATACGCAGTATTTT
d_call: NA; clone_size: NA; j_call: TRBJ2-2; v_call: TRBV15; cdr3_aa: CATSRRVPPDTGELFF; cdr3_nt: TGTGCCACCAGCAGGCGAGTGCCCCCGGACACCGGGGAGCTGTTTTTT
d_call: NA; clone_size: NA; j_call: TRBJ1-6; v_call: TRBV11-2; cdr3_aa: CASSQTSGSYNSPLHF; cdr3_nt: TGTGCCAGCAGCCAAACATCCGGCTCCTATAATTCACCCCTCCACTTT
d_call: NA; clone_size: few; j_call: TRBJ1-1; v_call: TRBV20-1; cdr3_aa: CSASSVLNTEAFF; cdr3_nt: TGCAGTGCTAGTAGTGTGTTGAACACTGAAGCTTTCTTT
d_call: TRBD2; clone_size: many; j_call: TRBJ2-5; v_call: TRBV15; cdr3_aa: CATSRDAGDGGETQYF; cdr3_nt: TGTGCCACCAGCAGAGATGCGGGAGATGGGGGAGAGACCCAGTACTTC
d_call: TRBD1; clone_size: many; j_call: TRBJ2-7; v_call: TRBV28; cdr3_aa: CASSSLGTGSYEQYF; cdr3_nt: TGTGCCAGCAGCTCCCTTGGGACAGGGTCCTACGAGCAGTACTTC
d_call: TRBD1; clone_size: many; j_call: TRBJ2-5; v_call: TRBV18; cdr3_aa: CASSPPQGARETQYF; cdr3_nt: TGTGCCAGCTCACCACCGCAGGGGGCACGGGAGACCCAGTACTTC
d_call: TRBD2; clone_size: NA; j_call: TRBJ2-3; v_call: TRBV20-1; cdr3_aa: CSARDHSGRSTDTQYF; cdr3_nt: TGCAGTGCTAGAGATCACAGCGGGAGGTCCACAGATACGCAGTATTTT
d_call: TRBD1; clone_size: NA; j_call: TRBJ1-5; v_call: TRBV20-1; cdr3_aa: CSARDSRGLSNQPQHF; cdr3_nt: TGCAGTGCTAGAGACTCCAGGGGGCTTAGCAATCAGCCCCAGCATTTT
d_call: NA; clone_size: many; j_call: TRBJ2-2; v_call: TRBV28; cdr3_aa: CASRLSGAGELFF; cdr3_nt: TGTGCCAGCAGGCTTAGCGGCGCCGGGGAGCTGTTTTTT
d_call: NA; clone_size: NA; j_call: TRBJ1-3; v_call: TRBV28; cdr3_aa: CASRLEVNSGNTIYF; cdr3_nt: TGTGCCAGCAGGCTAGAGGTCAACTCTGGAAACACCATATATTTT
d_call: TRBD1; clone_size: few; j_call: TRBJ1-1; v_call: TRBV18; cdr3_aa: CASSPTGTGGGTEAFF; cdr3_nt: TGTGCCAGCTCACCTACCGGGACAGGGGGAGGCACTGAAGCTTTCTTT
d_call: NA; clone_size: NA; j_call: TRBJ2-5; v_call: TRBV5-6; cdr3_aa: CASSLQLAGETQYF; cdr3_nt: TGTGCCAGCAGCTTACAACTAGCTGGAGAGACCCAGTACTTC
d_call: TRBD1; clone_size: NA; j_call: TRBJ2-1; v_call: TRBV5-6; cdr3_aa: CASSRRQGRNEQFF; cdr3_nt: TGTGCCAGCAGCCGCCGACAGGGGAGGAATGAGCAGTTCTTC
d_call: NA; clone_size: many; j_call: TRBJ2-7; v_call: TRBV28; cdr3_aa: CASSSLSEQYF; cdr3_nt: TGTGCCAGCAGTTCCCTCAGTGAGCAGTACTTC
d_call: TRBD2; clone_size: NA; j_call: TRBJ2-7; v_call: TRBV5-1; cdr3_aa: CASSLDGRASYEQYF; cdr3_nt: TGCGCCAGCAGCTTGGACGGGAGGGCCTCCTACGAGCAGTACTTC
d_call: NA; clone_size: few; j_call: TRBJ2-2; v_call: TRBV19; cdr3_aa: CASSVREGTGELFF; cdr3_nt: TGTGCCAGTAGTGTCCGCGAGGGCACCGGGGAGCTGTTTTTT
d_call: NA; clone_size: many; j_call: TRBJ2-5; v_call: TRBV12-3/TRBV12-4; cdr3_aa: CASSLRGRQETQYF; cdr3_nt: TGTGCCAGCAGTTTAAGGGGCCGACAAGAGACCCAGTACTTC
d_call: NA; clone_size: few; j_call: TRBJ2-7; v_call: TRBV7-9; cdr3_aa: CASSIDGQPLKGTQYF; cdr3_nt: TGTGCCAGCAGCATCGACGGCCAGCCCCTAAAGGGCACGCAGTACTTC